The clone carrying this T cell receptor (beta chain) was counted a few times. One entry per CDR3 protein results from TCRdb running MiXCR on the 5' RACE reads. The sample lists around 1.7 million distinct CDR3 sequences, 25% to 35% seen once, with over 0.25% in the top ten. The CDR3 length is 15 residues. From germline, CDR1 is MRHNA and CDR2 SNTAGT. The V and J ends lost 0 bases and 5 bases respectively, with 11 bases between them. This sample is drawn from a study of identical twins. The receptor was isolated from a newborn girl in good health. The genes are TRBV6-4 and TRBJ2-1; tentatively, D is TRBD2 (5 bases). What was sequenced was cord blood. The chain's CDR3 is CASSDSVAGHNEQFF. The CDR3 DNA reads TGTGCCAGCAGTGACTCAGTGGCGGGTCACAATGAGCAGTTCTTC.